The 2 T cell receptor beta chains listed next were all sequenced from one sample in a study of Ad26.COV2.S vaccination and SARS-CoV-2 variants. Only in-frame clones appear in the TCRdb table, and some are missing; sequencing was by immunoSEQ multiplex PCR. Of roughly 400,000 clones listed, about 90% are singletons. Regarding treatment: 15 to 20 received Ad26.COV2.S at low or high dose, single or two shots; about 5 received placebo; per-sample allocation not given. Sample collection was performed on day 63 after the first vaccine or placebo injection. This specimen consisted of peripheral blood, obtained in a trial of Ad26.COV2.S vaccine versus placebo. These receptors were obtained from a person between 18 and 60 years old who received the Ad26.COV2.S COVID-19 vaccine or a placebo.

V usage is TRBV7-2 and J usage is TRBJ2-1, with 7 positions matching TRBD2. The germline V gene encodes CDR1 SGHTA and CDR2 FQGNSA. The V gene end was trimmed by 2 bases and the J gene end by 7 bases; junction bases not matched to a gene: 14. CDR3 length: 17 residues. CDR3: CASSLNGAGARRNEQFF. CDR3 DNA: TGTGCCAGCAGCTTAAATGGGGCGGGAGCTCGCAGGAATGAGCAGTTCTTC.

The chain joins TRBV5-4 to TRBJ2-5; 12 nucleotides line up with TRBD2. CDR3 length: 14 residues. The V and J ends lost 4 bases and 2 bases, in that order; junction bases with no gene match: 0. Germline V gives CDR1 SGHNT, CDR2 YYREEE (reference sequence). CDR3 DNA: TGTGCCAGCAGCGGACTAGCGGGACAAGAGACCCAGTACTTC. Protein: CASSGLAGQETQYF.